Listed below are T cell receptor beta chains from one sample, sequenced in a study of CD8 T cells in ankylosing spondylitis. TCRdb fed the 5' RACE reads into MiXCR, producing one record per CDR3 protein. The table shows under 950,000 distinct CDR3 sequences, with around 17% occurring only once. Sequencing was done on a sample of blood, either unsorted or a sorted T cell fraction (not recorded which). The receptor set was obtained from a male donor with ankylosing spondylitis. Both conserved end residues are part of each CDR3. The D gene is left open where the match is weak. Size is stated for part of the rows, as once, few or many counts, or as a class when the clone is expanded.

>-|-|TRBV7-3|TRBJ2-3
CASSLLAYGADTQYF
TGTGCCAGCAGCTTACTAGCCTATGGGGCAGATACGCAGTATTTT
>few|TRBD2|TRBV5-6|TRBJ2-5
CASSTPGLGKRAETQYF
TGTGCCAGCAGCACCCCGGGACTAGGGAAGAGGGCAGAGACCCAGTACTTC
>-|TRBD2|TRBV13|TRBJ2-2
CASSLGGLAGAGELFF
TGTGCCAGCAGCTTAGGTGGTCTAGCGGGAGCCGGGGAGCTGTTTTTT
>-|-|TRBV4-2|TRBJ1-6
CASSQTLGDYNSPLHF
TGTGCCAGCAGCCAAACGCTTGGGGACTATAATTCACCCCTCCACTTT
>many|-|TRBV10-3|TRBJ2-1
CAISGTSRNEQFF
TGTGCCATCAGTGGGACTTCACGGAATGAGCAGTTCTTC
>few|TRBD2|TRBV29-1|TRBJ2-1
CSVPSGGSNEQFF
TGCAGCGTTCCTAGCGGGGGGTCCAATGAGCAGTTCTTC
>-|TRBD2|TRBV10-3|TRBJ2-1
CAISDLSGSGGEQFF
TGTGCCATCAGTGATCTTAGCGGGAGCGGTGGTGAGCAGTTCTTC
>few|TRBD1|TRBV5-1|TRBJ2-1
CASSLILTGAPYNEQFF
TGCGCCAGCAGCTTAATTTTGACAGGGGCCCCCTACAATGAGCAGTTCTTC
>-|TRBD1|TRBV5-1|TRBJ2-7
CASAGTDLREQYF
TGCGCCAGCGCCGGGACAGACTTAAGAGAGCAGTACTTC
>many|-|TRBV29-1|TRBJ2-5
CSVEFSEFETQYF
TGCAGCGTTGAATTCTCTGAGTTTGAGACCCAGTACTTC
>few|TRBD2|TRBV7-2|TRBJ2-7
CASSTGASGVEQYF
TGTGCCAGCAGCACGGGGGCTAGCGGGGTTGAGCAGTACTTC
>-|TRBD2|TRBV20-1|TRBJ2-4
CSAREVGGENIQYF
TGCAGTGCTAGAGAGGTGGGGGGGGAAAACATTCAGTACTTC
>-|-|TRBV9|TRBJ1-3
CASSLPGPIYF
TGTGCCAGCAGCCTTCCCGGCCCCATATATTTT
>few|-|TRBV6-5|TRBJ2-1
CASSYFSQGGNEQFF
TGTGCCAGCAGTTACTTCTCCCAGGGCGGCAATGAGCAGTTCTTC
>-|TRBD2|TRBV20-1|TRBJ2-3
CSAIAVPRGTDTQYF
TGCAGTGCTATAGCGGTGCCGCGGGGGACTGATACGCAGTATTTT
>-|-|TRBV11-2|TRBJ2-7
CASSLSTFYEQYF
TGTGCCAGCAGCTTAAGCACTTTCTACGAGCAGTACTTC
>few|TRBD1|TRBV28|TRBJ2-7
CASIRTGGSSYEQYF
TGTGCCAGCATAAGGACAGGGGGCTCTTCCTACGAGCAGTACTTC
>-|-|TRBV29-1|TRBJ2-7
CSVEEQGSYEQYF
TGCAGCGTTGAAGAGCAAGGGAGCTACGAGCAGTACTTC
>-|TRBD2|TRBV27|TRBJ2-1
CASSLSGRDNEQFF
TGTGCCAGCAGTCTTAGCGGGAGGGATAATGAGCAGTTCTTC
>-|-|TRBV4-1|TRBJ1-3
CASSQDLESSSGNTIYF
TGCGCCAGCAGCCAAGATCTGGAGTCGAGCTCTGGAAACACCATATATTTT
>few|-|TRBV4-3|TRBJ1-2
CASSQEAVNYGYTF
TGCGCCAGCAGCCAAGAGGCAGTTAACTATGGCTACACCTTC
>-|-|TRBV7-2|TRBJ1-1
CASSLGWGVYTEAFF
TGTGCCAGCAGCTTAGGGTGGGGGGTTTACACTGAAGCTTTCTTT
>few|TRBD2|TRBV2|TRBJ2-1
CASRTGGGEQFF
TGTGCCAGCAGAACGGGAGGCGGTGAGCAGTTCTTC
>few|TRBD1|TRBV4-1|TRBJ2-7
CASSQGQGSTYEQYF
TGCGCCAGCAGCCAGGGACAGGGCAGCACCTACGAGCAGTACTTC
>-|TRBD2|TRBV20-1|TRBJ2-7
CSANGLAGAKYF
TGCAGTGCCAATGGACTAGCGGGAGCGAAGTACTTC
>-|TRBD2|TRBV4-1|TRBJ2-1
CASSQRSGSYEQFF
TGCGCCAGCAGCCAACGAAGCGGGAGCTATGAGCAGTTCTTC
>-|-|TRBV7-2|TRBJ2-2
CASSLLRELFF
TGTGCCAGCAGCTTATTGAGGGAGCTGTTTTTT
>-|-|TRBV3-1|TRBJ2-7
CASSQLIGEEKTF
TGTGCCAGCAGCCAGCTGATTGGAGAGGAGAAAACGTTC
>many|-|TRBV28|TRBJ2-2
CASSPPGRDTGELFF
TGTGCCAGCAGCCCCCCGGGAAGGGACACCGGGGAGCTGTTTTTT
>-|-|TRBV12-3/TRBV12-4|TRBJ1-3
CASTLSELLGGNTIYF
TGTGCCAGCACCCTCTCGGAGCTCTTGGGAGGAAACACCATATATTTT
>-|-|TRBV12-3/TRBV12-4|TRBJ1-2
CASSRMYGYTF
TGTGCCAGCAGCAGAATGTATGGCTACACCTTC
>-|-|TRBV7-2|TRBJ2-1
CASSPFTSQAADEQFF
TGTGCCAGCAGCCCCTTTACGAGTCAAGCGGCCGATGAGCAGTTCTTC
>-|TRBD2|TRBV12-3/TRBV12-4|TRBJ2-1
CASSGLAGDREQFF
TGTGCCAGCAGCGGACTAGCGGGAGATCGGGAGCAGTTCTTC
>few|-|TRBV4-3|TRBJ2-2
CASSQDDTGELFF
TGCGCCAGCAGCCAAGACGACACCGGGGAGCTGTTTTTT
>-|-|TRBV2|TRBJ2-2
CASSEQGLNTGELFF
TGTGCCAGCAGTGAGCAGGGACTGAACACCGGGGAGCTGTTTTTT
>-|-|TRBV7-2|TRBJ1-3
CASSLDPGNTIYF
TGTGCCAGCAGCTTAGATCCTGGAAACACCATATATTTT
>few|TRBD1|TRBV7-9|TRBJ2-1
CASSLALTGVHEQFF
TGTGCCAGCAGCTTAGCCCTGACAGGGGTGCATGAGCAGTTCTTC
>once|TRBD1|TRBV10-3|TRBJ2-7
CAISKGQSDEQYF
TGTGCCATCAGCAAGGGACAGTCTGACGAGCAGTACTTC
>-|-|TRBV12-5|TRBJ1-5
CASGLDGQNQPQHF
TGTGCTAGTGGTTTGGATGGCCAGAATCAGCCCCAGCATTTT
>-|-|TRBV12-5|TRBJ2-1
CASGLVQGNEQFF
TGTGCTAGTGGTTTGGTACAGGGTAATGAGCAGTTCTTC
>few|TRBD1|TRBV6-1|TRBJ1-2
CASTKTGTGYYGYTF
TGTGCCAGCACCAAGACCGGGACAGGGTACTATGGCTACACCTTC
>-|-|TRBV11-2|TRBJ2-5
CASSLDGSSGETQYF
TGTGCCAGCAGCTTAGACGGGTCAAGCGGAGAGACCCAGTACTTC
>-|-|TRBV12-3/TRBV12-4|TRBJ2-3
CASSRRRDTQYF
TGTGCCAGCAGTCGACGTAGAGATACGCAGTATTTT
>-|-|TRBV14|TRBJ2-7
CASSQDAAGPSYEQYF
TGTGCCAGCAGCCAAGATGCGGCGGGACCATCCTACGAGCAGTACTTC
>-|-|TRBV12-3/TRBV12-4|TRBJ2-2
CASLERAIGELFF
TGTGCCAGCCTAGAGAGGGCGATCGGGGAGCTGTTTTTT
>few|-|TRBV12-3/TRBV12-4|TRBJ1-2
CASSLGQPHVGGYTF
TGTGCCAGCAGTCTCGGACAGCCTCATGTGGGTGGCTACACCTTC
>few|TRBD1|TRBV2|TRBJ1-5
CASRDPRGRGQPQHF
TGTGCCAGCAGGGACCCCAGGGGGCGTGGGCAGCCCCAGCATTTT
>once|TRBD1|TRBV28|TRBJ2-5
CASSWDRDRGLETQYF
TGTGCCAGCAGTTGGGACCGGGACAGGGGGCTGGAGACCCAGTACTTC
>-|-|TRBV9|TRBJ2-1
CASSAQGGRYNEQFF
TGTGCCAGCAGCGCCCAGGGCGGGCGCTACAATGAGCAGTTCTTC
>-|-|TRBV21-1|TRBJ1-5
CASSKVRHWRQPQHF
TGTGCCAGCAGCAAAGTGAGGCATTGGAGGCAGCCCCAGCATTTT
>many|TRBD2|TRBV6-1|TRBJ2-1
CASAMAGGPIGNEQFF
TGTGCCAGCGCTATGGCGGGGGGGCCGATTGGGAATGAGCAGTTCTTC
>few|-|TRBV7-6|TRBJ2-7
CASSLEARPTYEQYF
TGTGCCAGCAGCTTAGAGGCCAGGCCTACCTACGAGCAGTACTTC
>few|-|TRBV6-5|TRBJ1-3
CASSYTGVGNTIYF
TGTGCCAGCAGTTACACGGGGGTGGGAAACACCATATATTTT
>-|TRBD2|TRBV7-9|TRBJ2-6
CASSFSSGVSGANVLTF
TGTGCCAGCAGCTTTAGTAGCGGGGTCTCTGGGGCCAACGTCCTGACTTTC
>-|-|TRBV20-1|TRBJ2-1
CSAFPGYNEQFF
TGCAGTGCTTTCCCAGGGTACAATGAGCAGTTCTTC
>few|TRBD1|TRBV12-3/TRBV12-4|TRBJ1-5
CASSLGSTGGRQPQHF
TGTGCCAGCAGCCTTGGGTCCACAGGGGGTCGTCAGCCCCAGCATTTT
>many|TRBD1|TRBV11-2|TRBJ1-2
CASSPWRGTGNYGYTF
TGTGCCAGCAGCCCATGGAGGGGGACAGGGAACTATGGCTACACCTTC